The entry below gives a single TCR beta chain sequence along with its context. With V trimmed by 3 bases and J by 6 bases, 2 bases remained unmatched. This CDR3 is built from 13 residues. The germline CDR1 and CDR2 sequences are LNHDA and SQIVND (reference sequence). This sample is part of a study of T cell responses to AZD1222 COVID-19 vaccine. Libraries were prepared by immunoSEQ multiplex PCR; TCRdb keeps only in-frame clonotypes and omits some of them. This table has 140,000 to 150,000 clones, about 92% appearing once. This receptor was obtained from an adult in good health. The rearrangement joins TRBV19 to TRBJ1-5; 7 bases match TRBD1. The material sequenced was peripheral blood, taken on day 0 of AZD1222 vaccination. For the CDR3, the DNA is TGTGCCAGTAGTATGAGGGGGCGTCAGCCCCAGCATTTT. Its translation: CASSMRGRQPQHF.